This T cell receptor (beta chain) was recovered during a study of cytomegalovirus exposure and HLA in healthy donors. Study as a whole: As an earlier analysis found, some 170 million T cells yielded about 120 million unique TCR beta sequences. Across 300 to 400 genotyped donors, about 80% landed in the Caucasian-associated ancestry cluster.

The CDR3 is 15 residues long. Losses at the gene ends were 0 bases for V and 4 bases for J; bases not matched to a gene: 4. Germline assignment: CDR1 SGDLS and CDR2 YYNGEE. PCR was performed using 60 Vbeta and 13 Jbeta primers. The method was immunoSEQ multiplex PCR; TCRdb's version includes in-frame clones alone and lacks a portion of them. The sample holds 150,000 to 200,000 clones, around 75% seen once. The origin of this receptor is a young man in good health and CMV-seropositive. The gene calls are TRBV9 and TRBJ1-5, with TRBD1 matching over 7 bases. Sequencing used PBMCs. The CDR3 bases are TGTGCCAGCAGCGTAGAAGGGGGCGCGAATCAGCCCCAGCATTTT. It is translated as CASSVEGGANQPQHF. The full variable domain, completed using reference TRBV9 and TRBJ1-5, is DSGVTQTPKHLITATGQRVTLRCSPRSGDLSVYWYQQSLDQGLQFLIQYYNGEERAKGNILERFSAQQFPDLHSELNLSSLELGDSALYFCASSVEGGANQPQHFGDGTRLSIL.